Listed below are T cell receptor beta chains from one sample, sequenced in a study of human T cells and chemical hapten exposure. TCRdb independently ran MiXCR on the RACE reads; one entry per CDR3 protein. This sample has under 200,000 distinct CDR3 sequences, with around a quarter found just once. Sequencing used whole blood, obtained in connection with sensitization to the hapten diphenylcyclopropenone (DPC). Every receptor here comes from a woman aged 18-29 years with alopecia areata. Some clones in this sample may be carry-over from other donors' samples. Both conserved end residues are part of each CDR3. The order of the fields is clone size, V gene, J gene, CDR3 length, CDR3 protein. A clone size is listed for some rows: how often the clone was seen (once, few, many), or a class if it is expanded.

clone size: -; V gene: TRBV9; J gene: TRBJ2-3; CDR3 length: 15; CDR3 protein: CASSVGPLEGDTQYF
clone size: few; V gene: TRBV29-1; J gene: TRBJ2-2; CDR3 length: 13; CDR3 protein: CSVSRFGTGELFF
clone size: -; V gene: TRBV29-1; J gene: TRBJ2-3; CDR3 length: 13; CDR3 protein: CSVGREWADTQYF
clone size: -; V gene: TRBV7-2; J gene: TRBJ2-3; CDR3 length: 14; CDR3 protein: CASSLQPTTDTQYF
clone size: few; V gene: TRBV12-3/TRBV12-4; J gene: TRBJ2-2; CDR3 length: 11; CDR3 protein: CASCEAGELFF
clone size: -; V gene: TRBV7-9; J gene: TRBJ1-5; CDR3 length: 13; CDR3 protein: CASSRTADQPQHF
clone size: few; V gene: TRBV29-1; J gene: TRBJ1-1; CDR3 length: 11; CDR3 protein: CSVSLALVAFF
clone size: few; V gene: TRBV20-1; J gene: TRBJ1-6; CDR3 length: 14; CDR3 protein: CSARGGGDNSPLHF
clone size: few; V gene: TRBV6-2/TRBV6-3; J gene: TRBJ2-4; CDR3 length: 14; CDR3 protein: CASTELAGGNIQYF
clone size: -; V gene: TRBV6-2/TRBV6-3; J gene: TRBJ1-1; CDR3 length: 15; CDR3 protein: CASSPHGRQEGEAFF
clone size: -; V gene: TRBV27; J gene: TRBJ2-5; CDR3 length: 14; CDR3 protein: CASSGLAAQETQYF
clone size: few; V gene: TRBV3-1; J gene: TRBJ1-4; CDR3 length: 15; CDR3 protein: CASSQGRRMDEKLFF
clone size: many; V gene: TRBV29-1; J gene: TRBJ2-2; CDR3 length: 13; CDR3 protein: CSVKVGGTGELFF
clone size: -; V gene: TRBV6-1; J gene: TRBJ2-3; CDR3 length: 12; CDR3 protein: CASSEASYTQYF
clone size: -; V gene: TRBV7-9; J gene: TRBJ2-2; CDR3 length: 16; CDR3 protein: CASSPGLAGKSGELFF
clone size: -; V gene: TRBV7-3; J gene: TRBJ2-2; CDR3 length: 20; CDR3 protein: CASSLTRLAGTGANTGELFF
clone size: -; V gene: TRBV29-1; J gene: TRBJ2-1; CDR3 length: 13; CDR3 protein: CSVEEGGASEQFF
clone size: few; V gene: TRBV28; J gene: TRBJ2-7; CDR3 length: 12; CDR3 protein: CASSGGVYEQYF
clone size: -; V gene: TRBV11-2; J gene: TRBJ1-3; CDR3 length: 17; CDR3 protein: CASSLEGRTYSGNTIYF
clone size: once; V gene: TRBV4-3; J gene: TRBJ2-1; CDR3 length: 16; CDR3 protein: CASSQKWTSGINEQFF
clone size: -; V gene: TRBV6-2/TRBV6-3; J gene: TRBJ2-7; CDR3 length: 13; CDR3 protein: CASSKGQAYEQYF
clone size: -; V gene: TRBV9; J gene: TRBJ2-1; CDR3 length: 15; CDR3 protein: CASSVVGEGHGEQFF
clone size: medium-sized; V gene: TRBV27; J gene: TRBJ2-7; CDR3 length: 14; CDR3 protein: CASSLGTGSYEQYF
clone size: many; V gene: TRBV7-2; J gene: TRBJ2-1; CDR3 length: 17; CDR3 protein: CASSSRQGSYQNNEQFF
clone size: -; V gene: TRBV2; J gene: TRBJ1-2; CDR3 length: 15; CDR3 protein: CASSEARSPGYGYTF
clone size: -; V gene: TRBV9; J gene: TRBJ2-1; CDR3 length: 14; CDR3 protein: CASSSGLLVHEQFF
clone size: -; V gene: TRBV5-5; J gene: TRBJ2-7; CDR3 length: 15; CDR3 protein: CASSLRDAIPYEQYF
clone size: -; V gene: TRBV11-2; J gene: TRBJ2-5; CDR3 length: 14; CDR3 protein: CATPKQDTQETQYF
clone size: -; V gene: TRBV18; J gene: TRBJ1-5; CDR3 length: 15; CDR3 protein: CASSPRGQSNQPQHF
clone size: few; V gene: TRBV7-2; J gene: TRBJ1-1; CDR3 length: 12; CDR3 protein: CASSPPAFEAFF
clone size: -; V gene: TRBV20-1; J gene: TRBJ2-7; CDR3 length: 14; CDR3 protein: CSALDRQSSYEQYF
clone size: many; V gene: TRBV29-1; J gene: TRBJ2-2; CDR3 length: 13; CDR3 protein: CSVSIGGTGELFF
clone size: -; V gene: TRBV4-3; J gene: TRBJ2-7; CDR3 length: 13; CDR3 protein: CASSLRTNYEQYF